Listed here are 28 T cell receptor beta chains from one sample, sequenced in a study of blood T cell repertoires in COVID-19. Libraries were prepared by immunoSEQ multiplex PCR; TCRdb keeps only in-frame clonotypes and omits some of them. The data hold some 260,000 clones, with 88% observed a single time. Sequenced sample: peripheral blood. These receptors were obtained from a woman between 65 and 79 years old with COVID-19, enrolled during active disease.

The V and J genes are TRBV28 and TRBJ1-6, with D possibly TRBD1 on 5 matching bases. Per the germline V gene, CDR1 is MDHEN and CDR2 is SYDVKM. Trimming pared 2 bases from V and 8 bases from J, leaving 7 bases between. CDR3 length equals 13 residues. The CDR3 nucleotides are TGTGCCAGCAGTTTAATCAGGGATTCACCCCTCCACTTT. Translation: CASSLIRDSPLHF.

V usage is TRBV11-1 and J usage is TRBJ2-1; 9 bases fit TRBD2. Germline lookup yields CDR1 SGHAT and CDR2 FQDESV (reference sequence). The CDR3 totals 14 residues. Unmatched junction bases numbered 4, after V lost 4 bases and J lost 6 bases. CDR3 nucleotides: TGTGCCAGCAGCTGGATAGCGGGGGCCAATGAGCAGTTCTTC. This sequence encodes CASSWIAGANEQFF.

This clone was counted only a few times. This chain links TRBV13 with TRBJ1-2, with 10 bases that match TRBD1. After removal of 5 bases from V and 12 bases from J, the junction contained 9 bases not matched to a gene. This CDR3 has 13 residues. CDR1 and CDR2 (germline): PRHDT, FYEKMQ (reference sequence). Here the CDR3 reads CASSLRDRGMNTF. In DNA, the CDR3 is TGTGCCAGCAGCCTCCGGGACAGGGGAATGAACACCTTC.

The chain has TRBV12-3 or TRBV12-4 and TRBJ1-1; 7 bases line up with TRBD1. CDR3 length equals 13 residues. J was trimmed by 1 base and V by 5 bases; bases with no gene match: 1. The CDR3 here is CASSRDRNTEAFF. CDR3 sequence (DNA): TGTGCCAGCAGTAGGGACAGGAACACTGAAGCTTTCTTT.

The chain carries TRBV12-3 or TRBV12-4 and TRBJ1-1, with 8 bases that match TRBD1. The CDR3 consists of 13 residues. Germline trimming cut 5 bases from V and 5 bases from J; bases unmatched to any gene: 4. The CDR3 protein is CASSQGAGTEAFF. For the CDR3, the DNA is TGTGCCAGCAGTCAGGGGGCTGGGACTGAAGCTTTCTTT.

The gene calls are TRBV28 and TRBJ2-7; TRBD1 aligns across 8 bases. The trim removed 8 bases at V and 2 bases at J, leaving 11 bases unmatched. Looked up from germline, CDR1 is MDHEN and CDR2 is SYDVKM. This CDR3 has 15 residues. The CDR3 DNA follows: TGTGCCAGCGGGATAAAAGGGACAGGCGCCTACGAGCAGTACTTC. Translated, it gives CASGIKGTGAYEQYF. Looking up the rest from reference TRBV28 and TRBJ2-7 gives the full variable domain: DVKVTQSSRYLVKRTGEKVFLECVQDMDHENMFWYRQDPGLGLRLIYFSYDVKMKEKGDIPEGYSVSREKKERFSLILESASTNQTSMYLCASGIKGTGAYEQYFGPGTRLTVT.

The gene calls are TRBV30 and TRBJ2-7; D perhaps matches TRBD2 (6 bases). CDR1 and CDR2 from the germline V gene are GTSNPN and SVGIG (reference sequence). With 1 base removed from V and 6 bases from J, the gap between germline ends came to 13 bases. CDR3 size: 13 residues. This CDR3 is CAWSGREPFEQYF. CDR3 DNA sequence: TGTGCCTGGAGTGGCCGGGAGCCCTTCGAGCAGTACTTC.

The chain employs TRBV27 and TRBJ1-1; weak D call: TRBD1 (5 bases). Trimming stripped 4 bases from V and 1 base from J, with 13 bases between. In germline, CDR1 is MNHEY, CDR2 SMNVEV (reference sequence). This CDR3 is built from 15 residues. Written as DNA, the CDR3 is TGTGCCAGCAGTTCCATCGACAGAGCGAACACTGAAGCTTTCTTT. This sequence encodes CASSSIDRANTEAFF.

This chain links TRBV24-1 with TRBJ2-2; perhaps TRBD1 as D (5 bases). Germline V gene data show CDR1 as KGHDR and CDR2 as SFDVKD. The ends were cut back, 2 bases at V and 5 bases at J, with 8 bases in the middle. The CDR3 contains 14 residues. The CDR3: CATSDYTGTGELFF. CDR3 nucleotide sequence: TGTGCCACCAGTGATTACACAGGTACCGGGGAGCTGTTTTTT.

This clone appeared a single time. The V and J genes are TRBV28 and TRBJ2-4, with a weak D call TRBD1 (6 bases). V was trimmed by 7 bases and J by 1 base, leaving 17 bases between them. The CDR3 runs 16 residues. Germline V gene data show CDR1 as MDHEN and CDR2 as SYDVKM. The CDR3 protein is CASTPWTELAKNIQYF. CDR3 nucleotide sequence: TGTGCCAGCACACCCTGGACAGAACTGGCCAAAAACATTCAGTACTTC. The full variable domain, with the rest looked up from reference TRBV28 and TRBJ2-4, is DVKVTQSSRYLVKRTGEKVFLECVQDMDHENMFWYRQDPGLGLRLIYFSYDVKMKEKGDIPEGYSVSREKKERFSLILESASTNQTSMYLCASTPWTELAKNIQYFGAGTRLSVL.

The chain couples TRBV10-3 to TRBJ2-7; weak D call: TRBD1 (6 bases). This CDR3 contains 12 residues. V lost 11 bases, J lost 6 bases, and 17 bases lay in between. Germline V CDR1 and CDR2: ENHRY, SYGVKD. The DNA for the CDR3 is TGTGCCGCCTCCAGGGGTGTGGTCGAGCAGTACTTC. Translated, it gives CAASRGVVEQYF.

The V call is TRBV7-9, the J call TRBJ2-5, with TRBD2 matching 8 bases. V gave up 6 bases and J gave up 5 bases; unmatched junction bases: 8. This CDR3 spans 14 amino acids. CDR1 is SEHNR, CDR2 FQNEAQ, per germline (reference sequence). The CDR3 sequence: CASRTAGGIETQYF. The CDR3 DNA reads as TGTGCCAGCAGGACTGCGGGGGGAATCGAGACCCAGTACTTC.

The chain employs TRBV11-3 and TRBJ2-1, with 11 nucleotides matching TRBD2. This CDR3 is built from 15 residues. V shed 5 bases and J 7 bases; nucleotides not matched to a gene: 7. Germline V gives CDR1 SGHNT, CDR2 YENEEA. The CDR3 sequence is CASSPGGLADNEQFF. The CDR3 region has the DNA TGTGCCAGCAGCCCCGGGGGACTAGCGGATAATGAGCAGTTCTTC.

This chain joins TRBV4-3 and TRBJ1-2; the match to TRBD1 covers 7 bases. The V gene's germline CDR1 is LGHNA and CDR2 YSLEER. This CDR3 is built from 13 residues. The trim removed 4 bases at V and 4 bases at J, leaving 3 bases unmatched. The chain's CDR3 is CASSPWTGYGYTF. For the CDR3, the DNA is TGCGCCAGCAGCCCCTGGACAGGCTATGGCTACACCTTC.

The CDR3 spells CASRLSGQATGELFF. The CDR3 nucleotides are TGTGCCAGCAGACTCTCGGGACAGGCGACCGGGGAGCTGTTTTTT. The genes are TRBV27 and TRBJ2-2, with 8 bases matching TRBD1. J was trimmed by 5 bases and V by 6 bases; bases with no gene match: 8. CDR3 length equals 15 residues. Germline V gene sequence: CDR1 MNHEY, CDR2 SMNVEV (reference sequence).

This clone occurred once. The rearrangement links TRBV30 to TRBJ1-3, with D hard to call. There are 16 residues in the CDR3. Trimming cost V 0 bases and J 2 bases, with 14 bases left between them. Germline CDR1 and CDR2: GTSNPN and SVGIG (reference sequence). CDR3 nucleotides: TGTGCCTGGAGTGTTTTTTTAGAGCTACCTGGAAACACCATATATTTT. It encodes CAWSVFLELPGNTIYF.

The CDR3 bases are TGTGCCAGCACCCGCTCAGGGGTGATACGCTATGGCTACACCTTC. Its protein is CASTRSGVIRYGYTF. The chain couples TRBV27 to TRBJ1-2, with a tentative D call TRBD1 (6 bases). Deletions cut 7 bases from V and 4 bases from J, with 19 bases between. The CDR3 covers 15 residues. The germline gives CDR1 MNHEY, CDR2 SMNVEV (reference sequence).

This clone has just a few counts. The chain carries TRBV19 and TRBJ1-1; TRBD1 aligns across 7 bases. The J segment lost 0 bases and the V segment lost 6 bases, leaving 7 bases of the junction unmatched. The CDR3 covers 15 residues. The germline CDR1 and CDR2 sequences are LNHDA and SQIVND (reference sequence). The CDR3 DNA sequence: TGTGCCAGTAGGAATTACAGGGGCCTGAACACTGAAGCTTTCTTT. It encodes CASRNYRGLNTEAFF.

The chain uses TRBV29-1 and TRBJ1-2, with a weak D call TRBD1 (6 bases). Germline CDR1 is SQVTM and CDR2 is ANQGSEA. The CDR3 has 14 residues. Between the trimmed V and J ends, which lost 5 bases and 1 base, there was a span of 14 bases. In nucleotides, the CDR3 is TGCAGCGTTACAGGCACAGGGTATAACTATGGCTACACCTTC. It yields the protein CSVTGTGYNYGYTF.

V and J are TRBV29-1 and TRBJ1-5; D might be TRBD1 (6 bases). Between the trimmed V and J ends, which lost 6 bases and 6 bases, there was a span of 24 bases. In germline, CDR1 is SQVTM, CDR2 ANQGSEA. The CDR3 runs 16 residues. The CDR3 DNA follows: TGCAGCGTGAGGATAACAGGGAGAGGGGTCGGTCAGCCCCAGCATTTT. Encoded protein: CSVRITGRGVGQPQHF.

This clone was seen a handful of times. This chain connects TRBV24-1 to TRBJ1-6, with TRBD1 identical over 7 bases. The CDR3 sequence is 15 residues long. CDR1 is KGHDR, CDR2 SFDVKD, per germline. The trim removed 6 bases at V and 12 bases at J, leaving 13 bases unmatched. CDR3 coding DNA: TGTGCCACCAGTTCAGGACAGGTGATGGGGGAACCCCTCCACTTT. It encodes CATSSGQVMGEPLHF.

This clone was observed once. DNA for the CDR3: TGTGCCAGCAGCTTGCTCGGAGCGGGAGATGGTGAGACCCAGTACTTC. Amino acids: CASSLLGAGDGETQYF. V gene TRBV5-6 combines with J gene TRBJ2-5; TRBD2 matches 8 bases. J gave up 5 bases and V 1 base, and 10 bases lay outside the gene matches. The CDR3 length is 16 residues. The V gene's germline CDR1 is SGHDT and CDR2 YYEEEE.

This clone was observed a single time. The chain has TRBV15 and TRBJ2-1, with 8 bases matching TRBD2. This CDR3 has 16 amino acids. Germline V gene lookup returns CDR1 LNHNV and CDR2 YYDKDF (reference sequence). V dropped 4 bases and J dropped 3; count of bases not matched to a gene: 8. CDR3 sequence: CATSNGLAGDYNEQFF. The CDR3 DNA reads TGTGCCACCAGCAATGGGCTAGCGGGTGACTACAATGAGCAGTTCTTC.

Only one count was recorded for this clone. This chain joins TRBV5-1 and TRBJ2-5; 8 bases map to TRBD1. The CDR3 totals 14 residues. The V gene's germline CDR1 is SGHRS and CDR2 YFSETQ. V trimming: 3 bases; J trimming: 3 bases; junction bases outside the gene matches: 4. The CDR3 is CASSSLTGEETQYF. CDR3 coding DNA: TGCGCCAGCAGCTCACTGACAGGGGAAGAGACCCAGTACTTC.

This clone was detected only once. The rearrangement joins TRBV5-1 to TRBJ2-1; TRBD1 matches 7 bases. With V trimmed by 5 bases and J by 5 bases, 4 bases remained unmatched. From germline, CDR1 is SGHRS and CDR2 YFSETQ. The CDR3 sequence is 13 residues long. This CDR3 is CASRLTGDNEQFF. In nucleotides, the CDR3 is TGCGCCAGCAGACTAACAGGGGACAATGAGCAGTTCTTC.

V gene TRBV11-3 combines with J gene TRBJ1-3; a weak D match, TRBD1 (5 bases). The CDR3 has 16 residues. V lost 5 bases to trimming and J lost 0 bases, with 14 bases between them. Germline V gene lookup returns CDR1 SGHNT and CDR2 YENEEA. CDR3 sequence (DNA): TGTGCCAGCAGCACACTCCGGGACTCCTCTGGAAACACCATATATTTT. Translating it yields CASSTLRDSSGNTIYF.

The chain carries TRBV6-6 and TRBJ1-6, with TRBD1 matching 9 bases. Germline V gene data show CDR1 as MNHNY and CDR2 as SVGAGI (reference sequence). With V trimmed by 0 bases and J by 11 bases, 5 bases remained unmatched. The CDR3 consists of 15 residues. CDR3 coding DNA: TGTGCCAGCAGTTACTCCGGGACAGGGTCCACACCCCTCCACTTT. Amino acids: CASSYSGTGSTPLHF.

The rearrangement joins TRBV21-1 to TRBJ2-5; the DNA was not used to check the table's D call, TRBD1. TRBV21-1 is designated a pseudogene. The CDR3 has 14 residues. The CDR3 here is CASSKGTGDETQYF. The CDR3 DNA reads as TGTGCCAGCAGCAAAGGGACAGGGGACGAGACCCAGTACTTC.